This passage covers 32 T cell receptor beta chains from one sample sequenced in a study of PD-L1 blockade in urothelial cancer. The method was immunoSEQ multiplex PCR; TCRdb's version includes in-frame clones alone and lacks a portion of them. Among 25,000 to 35,000 clones listed, around 87% were seen once. The source material was PBMCs, sampled around atezolizumab (anti-PD-L1) treatment. These receptors all stem from a man between 50 and 59 years old with urothelial cancer.

V and J are TRBV6-5 and TRBJ2-1; TRBD2 agrees at 10 bases. The CDR3 is 15 amino acids. Germline V CDR1 and CDR2: MNHEY, SVGAGI. The V and J ends lost 6 bases and 8 bases, in that order; junction bases with no gene match: 10. Here the CDR3 DNA reads TGTGCCAGCAGCCAACTAGCGGGGCGGGTGGATGAGCAGTTCTTC. Translating it yields CASSQLAGRVDEQFF.

CDR3 nucleotide sequence: TGTGCCTGGAGCTGGGGGCTAGCGGGGAACACCGGGGAGCTGTTTTTT. This encodes CAWSWGLAGNTGELFF. The gene calls are TRBV30 and TRBJ2-2, with TRBD2 identical over 8 bases. Germline V gene sequence: CDR1 GTSNPN, CDR2 SVGIG (reference sequence). The CDR3 totals 16 residues. The junction had 7 bases not matched to a gene; V was cut back by 3 bases and J by 1 base.

The V call is TRBV2, the J call TRBJ1-2; D is undetermined. Looked up from germline, CDR1 is SNHLY and CDR2 is FYNNEI. Between the trimmed V and J ends, which lost 5 bases and 5 bases, there was a span of 24 bases. CDR3 length: 17 amino acids. The CDR3 nucleotides are TGTGCCAGCAGTCCCCGGTCCGGACGTGGGAGTTCGTATGGCTACACCTTC. It codes for CASSPRSGRGSSYGYTF.

The chain couples TRBV20-1 to TRBJ1-2; D is unclear. Trimming left V 3 bases short and J 8 bases short, with 10 bases between. CDR1 is DFQATT and CDR2 is SNEGSKA in the germline V gene (reference sequence). The CDR3 runs to 11 residues. The CDR3 sequence is CSASNAWGYTF. DNA for the CDR3: TGCAGTGCTAGCAATGCGTGGGGCTACACCTTC.

J is TRBJ1-1 and V is TRBV7-8; perhaps TRBD1 as D (5 bases). V lost 3 bases, J lost 4 bases, and 12 bases lay in between. CDR1 is SGHVS and CDR2 is FQNEAQ in the germline V gene. CDR3 length: 14 amino acids. CDR3 region: CASSLGQGSTEAFF. The CDR3 DNA reads TGTGCCAGCAGCTTGGGGCAGGGAAGCACTGAAGCTTTCTTT. Filled out from reference TRBV7-8 and TRBJ1-1, the complete variable domain reads GAGVSQSPRYKVAKRGQDVALRCDPISGHVSLFWYQQALGQGPEFLTYFQNEAQLDKSGLPSDRFFAERPEGSVSTLKIQRTQQEDSAVYLCASSLGQGSTEAFFGQGTRLTVV.

This clone was counted once. The rearrangement uses TRBV5-4 and TRBJ1-1, with a weak D call TRBD1 (5 bases). The CDR3 runs to 18 residues. The V and J ends lost 3 bases and 7 bases respectively, with 28 bases between them. The germline gives CDR1 SGHNT, CDR2 YYREEE (reference sequence). CDR3: CASSYPALGVLGGDEAFF. For the CDR3, the DNA is TGTGCCAGCAGCTACCCCGCCTTAGGTGTATTGGGGGGGGATGAAGCTTTCTTT.

The chain employs TRBV6-1 and TRBJ2-2; 8 bases are a match to TRBD1. V trimming: 7 bases; J trimming: 1 base; junction bases outside the gene matches: 5. Germline CDR1 and CDR2: MNHNS and SASEGT. The CDR3 runs 15 residues. CDR3 protein: CASKTRGQNTGELFF. The DNA of the CDR3 is TGTGCCAGCAAGACCAGGGGGCAGAACACCGGGGAGCTGTTTTTT.

The chain links TRBV30 to TRBJ2-5; the match to TRBD1 covers 9 bases. V lost 4 bases and J lost 3; bases outside the gene matches: 6. The CDR3 extends over 14 amino acids. Germline-derived CDR1 and CDR2 are GTSNPN and SVGIG (reference sequence). This chain's CDR3 is CAWKKWTGEETQYF. CDR3 sequence (DNA): TGTGCCTGGAAGAAATGGACAGGGGAAGAGACCCAGTACTTC. Together with reference TRBV30 and TRBJ2-5, the CDR3 gives the full variable domain: SQTIHQWPATLVQPVGSPLSLECTVEGTSNPNLYWYRQAAGRGLQLLFYSVGIGQISSEVPQNLSASRPQDRQFILSSKKLLLSDSGFYLCAWKKWTGEETQYFGPGTRLLVL.

The chain recombines TRBV28 with TRBJ1-1, with a possible D match to TRBD1 (5 bases). Germline assignment: CDR1 MDHEN and CDR2 SYDVKM. This CDR3 comprises 15 residues. V was cut by 5 bases and J by 5 bases, with 18 bases left in between. CDR3 bases: TGTGCCAGCAGTCCCGTTGGGGGGGGAAGTACTGAAGCTTTCTTT. It encodes CASSPVGGGSTEAFF.

This clone was counted a single time. This sequence joins TRBV30 and TRBJ1-1; D is ambiguous. This CDR3 has 11 residues. CDR1 is GTSNPN, CDR2 SVGIG, per germline (reference sequence). The V end was cut by 5 bases, the J end by 11 bases, with 15 bases between. CDR3 in amino acids: CAWELRGSAFF. DNA of the CDR3: TGTGCCTGGGAGCTAAGAGGTTCGGCTTTCTTT.

The CDR3 DNA is TGTGCCACAGCCAGGGACAGGGTCGCAGATACGCAGTATTTT. Protein sequence: CATARDRVADTQYF. V is TRBV6-6 and J is TRBJ2-3; the match to TRBD1 covers 9 bases. Germline V gives CDR1 MNHNY, CDR2 SVGAGI (reference sequence). Germline trimming cut 10 bases from V and 4 bases from J; bases unmatched to any gene: 9. The CDR3 is 14 amino acids.

The chain links TRBV2 to TRBJ2-5, with D hard to call. Germline CDR1 reads SNHLY; CDR2 reads FYNNEI. The CDR3 sequence is 11 residues long. V lost 5 bases, J lost 3 bases, and 4 bases lay in between. The CDR3 here is CASSYKETQYF. The CDR3 nucleotides are TGTGCCAGCAGTTATAAAGAGACCCAGTACTTC.

The chain recombines TRBV5-4 with TRBJ1-2; D may be TRBD1 (5 bases). Trimming stripped 4 bases from V and 3 bases from J, with 16 bases between. In germline, CDR1 is SGHNT, CDR2 YYREEE (reference sequence). The CDR3 runs 15 residues. The CDR3 region has the DNA TGTGCCAGCAGCCCGGAGGGAGGGGTGGACTATGGCTACACCTTC. It specifies CASSPEGGVDYGYTF.

The chain links TRBV2 to TRBJ2-1; D is unresolved. Germline CDR1 is SNHLY and CDR2 is FYNNEI. The CDR3 covers 13 residues. Trimming took off 10 bases at V and 7 bases at J, with 17 bases between the two ends. The CDR3 spells CATLPELKNEQFF. CDR3 coding DNA: TGTGCCACCCTGCCGGAGCTAAAGAATGAGCAGTTCTTC.

This clone was seen only a few times. The chain links TRBV7-9 to TRBJ2-7, with TRBD1 matching over 8 bases. Unmatched junction bases numbered 5, after V lost 5 bases and J lost 5 bases. The CDR3 length is 13 residues. Germline assignment: CDR1 SEHNR and CDR2 FQNEAQ (reference sequence). The CDR3 loop is CASSHLTGDEQYF. DNA for the CDR3: TGTGCCAGCAGCCACCTGACAGGGGACGAGCAGTACTTC.

The V and J genes are TRBV21-1 and TRBJ2-6; the D call TRBD1 from the table was never checked on the DNA. TRBV21-1 is termed a pseudogene. The CDR3 is made up of 16 amino acids. DNA of the CDR3: TGTGCCAGCAGCAGAGACAGAAAATCTGGGGCCAACGTCCTGACTTTC. Amino acids: CASSRDRKSGANVLTF.

This clone showed up just once. The V and J genes are TRBV7-2 and TRBJ1-4; 7 positions agree with TRBD1. The CDR3 contains 17 residues. The germline gives CDR1 SGHTA, CDR2 FQGNSA. Losses at the gene ends were 3 bases for V and 0 bases for J; bases not matched to a gene: 7. CDR3 residues: CASSLRQGQATNEKLFF. CDR3 nucleotides: TGTGCCAGCAGCTTGAGACAGGGACAAGCAACTAATGAAAAACTGTTTTTT.

This sequence joins TRBV25-1 and TRBJ2-7; TRBD1 matches 8 bases. V lost 5 bases, J lost 5 bases, and 5 bases stayed unmatched. Germline V gene data show CDR1 as MGHDK and CDR2 as SYGVNS. The CDR3 covers 13 residues. DNA of the CDR3: TGTGCCAGCAGTAAACCAGGGGGCGACGAGCAGTACTTC. Its translation is CASSKPGGDEQYF.

The V gene is TRBV6-1, the J gene TRBJ2-1; TRBD1 aligns across 11 bases. Per germline, CDR1 MNHNS and CDR2 SASEGT. This CDR3 contains 15 residues. J was trimmed by 4 bases and V by 5 bases; bases with no gene match: 4. The CDR3 region has the DNA TGTGCCAGCAGTATGGACAGGGGGCCTTACAATGAGCAGTTCTTC. Protein product: CASSMDRGPYNEQFF.

The chain combines TRBV7-3 with TRBJ2-3; TRBD1 matches at 8 bases. Germline V lookup: CDR1 SGHTA, CDR2 FQGTGA. After removal of 2 bases from V and 1 base from J, the junction contained 5 bases not matched to a gene. This CDR3 comprises 16 residues. DNA of the CDR3: TGTGCCAGCAGCTTATCAGGACAGGGCGGCACAGATACGCAGTATTTT. This gives the protein CASSLSGQGGTDTQYF.

The chain is built from TRBV28 and TRBJ2-1; 12 bases match TRBD1. V was clipped by 5 bases and J by 7 bases; unmatched bases: 9. In germline, CDR1 is MDHEN, CDR2 SYDVKM. The CDR3 sequence is 16 residues long. The DNA for the CDR3 is TGTGCCAGCAGTGGGCCGGGACAGGGGGCGCGAAATGAGCAGTTCTTC. Translated, it gives CASSGPGQGARNEQFF.

The sample holds a few counts of this clone. The same CDR3 can be traced to other DNA sequences in this sample. The genes are TRBV27 and TRBJ2-7; a possible D gene is TRBD1 (6 bases). V lost 6 bases and J 4 bases, leaving 7 bases between the germline ends. CDR1 and CDR2 (germline): MNHEY, SMNVEV (reference sequence). The CDR3 has 11 amino acids. The CDR3 DNA follows: TGTGCCAGCAGACAGGGATACGAGCAGTACTTC. Translated: CASRQGYEQYF.

This clone came up once. This chain links TRBV23-1 with TRBJ2-3; no clear D gene. TRBV23-1 is labeled an ORF, and its function is uncertain. This CDR3 has 14 amino acids. Between the trimmed V and J ends, which lost 6 bases and 2 bases, there was a span of 12 bases. In DNA form, the CDR3 reads TGCGCCAGCAGCGGTAACCCCCCCACAGATACGCAGTATTTT. Its protein product is CASSGNPPTDTQYF.

The chain carries TRBV5-1 and TRBJ1-3; maybe TRBD1 (6 bases). The germline CDR1 and CDR2 sequences are SGHRS and YFSETQ. The V end was cut by 4 bases, the J end by 6 bases, with 26 bases between. This CDR3 spans 18 amino acids. The CDR3 DNA sequence: TGCGCCAGCAGCACAAGTCCACAGGGATGGCCTGGGACAAACACCATATATTTT. Its translation: CASSTSPQGWPGTNTIYF.

The chain uses TRBV6-1 and TRBJ2-3, with D possibly being TRBD2 (5 bases). Germline CDR1 reads MNHNS; CDR2 reads SASEGT. The CDR3 runs 12 residues. The germline V and J ends were trimmed by 8 bases and 6 bases, with 12 bases remaining between them. The CDR3 protein is CASVGAADTQYF. The CDR3 DNA sequence: TGTGCCAGCGTGGGAGCGGCGGATACGCAGTATTTT.

The chain links TRBV19 to TRBJ1-5, with 8 bases matching TRBD1. CDR3 length equals 14 residues. J lost 6 bases, V lost 8 bases, and 9 bases had no gene match. Looked up from germline, CDR1 is LNHDA and CDR2 is SQIVND (reference sequence). The CDR3 sequence is CASGSDRVSQPQHF. CDR3 nucleotides: TGTGCCAGTGGCTCGGACAGGGTTAGTCAGCCCCAGCATTTT.

The V and J genes are TRBV4-3 and TRBJ1-2; D gene uncertain. Germline V gives CDR1 LGHNA, CDR2 YSLEER. V was pared by 0 bases and J by 7 bases, with 12 bases between. The CDR3 runs to 14 residues. The CDR3 nucleotides read TGCGCCAGCAGCCAAGAGTGGGGAGGACGTGGCTACACCTTC. Translated: CASSQEWGGRGYTF.

This rearrangement joins TRBV29-1 to TRBJ2-7, with 12 positions matching TRBD1. The CDR3 is 13 amino acids. Germline lookup yields CDR1 SQVTM and CDR2 ANQGSEA. V lost 6 bases to trimming and J lost 6 bases; unmatched junction nucleotides: 6. The CDR3 DNA is TGCAGCGTGACCGGGACAGGGGGCCCCGAGCAGTACTTC. This gives the protein CSVTGTGGPEQYF.

The chain joins TRBV7-2 to TRBJ2-3, with 11 positions matching TRBD2. Germline V gives CDR1 SGHTA, CDR2 FQGNSA. With V trimmed by 1 base and J by 7 bases, 7 bases remained unmatched. The CDR3 runs 16 residues. CDR3: CASSLVGTSGPNTQYF. The CDR3 coding sequence is TGTGCCAGCAGCTTAGTTGGGACTAGCGGTCCTAATACGCAGTATTTT.

The rearrangement joins TRBV6-6 to TRBJ2-7; D not certain. Trimming stripped 0 bases from V and 0 bases from J, with 6 bases between. Looked up from germline, CDR1 is MNHNY and CDR2 is SVGAGI (reference sequence). This CDR3 is built from 14 residues. The chain's CDR3 is CASSYSPDSYEQYF. CDR3 DNA sequence: TGTGCCAGCAGTTACTCTCCAGACTCCTACGAGCAGTACTTC.

V gene TRBV7-9 combines with J gene TRBJ1-4; D remains ambiguous. The CDR3 contains 15 residues. Trimming left V 2 bases short and J 7 bases short, with 14 bases between. Germline values: CDR1 SEHNR, CDR2 FQNEAQ (reference sequence). The CDR3 here is CASSLIRSRSEKLFF. The CDR3 coding sequence is TGTGCCAGCAGCTTAATTCGGTCACGGAGTGAAAAACTGTTTTTT.

This rearrangement joins TRBV19 to TRBJ1-5; 9 nucleotides align to TRBD1. The ends lost 7 bases at V and 2 bases at J; junction bases unmatched: 3. CDR1 and CDR2 from the germline V gene are LNHDA and SQIVND (reference sequence). CDR3 length: 14 amino acids. This CDR3 is CASNRDRGNQPQHF. The CDR3 DNA sequence: TGTGCCAGTAACCGGGACAGGGGCAATCAGCCCCAGCATTTT.